There are a few counts of the clone carrying this TCR beta chain. The antigen remains undetermined. This specimen comes from a study of CD8+ T cells in alopecia areata. V lost 4 bases and J lost 6; bases outside the gene matches: 5. The CDR3 consists of 14 residues. In germline, CDR1 is SGHDN, CDR2 FVKESK. Documented treatment: oral pan-JAK inhibitor, 5-10 mg twice daily. Notes on the study in general: Tofacitinib did not eliminate many expanded lesional clones from scalp or blood.

Reverse transcribed after extraction, RNA yielded cDNA as the sequencing template. Some clones are missing from TCRdb's copy, which holds only in-frame ones; the method was immunoSEQ multiplex PCR. The sample includes about 250,000 clones, 60% seen only once; the top ten take 0.75% to 0.95%. The chain recombines TRBV14 with TRBJ2-7; 11 nucleotides align to TRBD1. The source material was CD4+ T cells sorted from blood, sampled at approximately week 51, from a patient treated with tofacitinib. This TCR came from a human donor with alopecia areata. CDR3 amino acids: CASSLGQGVREQYF. As DNA, the CDR3 is TGTGCCAGCAGCCTGGGACAGGGGGTTCGCGAGCAGTACTTC.